This T cell receptor (beta chain) appears in the sequencing data of a study of neoadjuvant anti-PD-1 for oral cavity cancer. The overall study: Most patients had three to four biweekly doses of 3 mg/kg nivolumab before resection. Study-wide results and caveats: Pretreatment Treg/Th17 ratio correlated inversely with post-treatment tumor clonality.

Cohort: HPV-negative, locally advanced oral cavity squamous cell carcinoma patients. The data were produced by immunoSEQ multiplex PCR, yet TCRdb's version contains in-frame clones alone and is incomplete. The table shows some 7,000 clones, with 74% occurring only once. The trim removed 4 bases at V and 7 bases at J, leaving 7 bases unmatched. The CDR3 runs 13 residues. Germline-derived CDR1 and CDR2 are SGHRS and YFSETQ. Note on this clone: The target antigen is unknown.

The sample here was PBMCs, taken before nivolumab (anti-PD-1) treatment. V and J are TRBV5-1 and TRBJ1-2, with 7 bases aligning to TRBD1. The TCR originated in a person aged 40-85 years with oral cavity squamous cell carcinoma. The CDR3 sequence is CASSPRQGGGYTF. As DNA, the CDR3 is TGCGCCAGCAGCCCGAGACAGGGCGGTGGCTACACCTTC.